This TCR beta chain was captured by sequencing in a study of vaccination and CD4 T cells after COVID-19. Cultured CD4+ T cell DNA underwent sequencing with the Oncomine TCR Beta short-read assay. TCRdb reprocessed the PCR reads with MiXCR, giving one entry per CDR3 protein. The profile shows several thousand distinct CDR3 sequences, 41% of them singletons. This clonotype was observed a handful of times. Its specificity is unknown. From germline, CDR1 is SGHVS and CDR2 FNYEAQ. Trimming cost V 1 base and J 4 bases, with 7 bases left between them. The CDR3 totals 13 residues. Treatment denoted: 10-day PBMC culture with coronavirus spike peptide pools or control peptides (ViraFEST assay). Researchers collected the unexposed donor's CD4+ T cells before the COVID-19 pandemic (2011-2018).

The genes are TRBV7-6 and TRBJ1-2; the D gene is possibly TRBD1 (5 bases). Sequencing was done on a sample of CD4+ T cells from blood, cultured in vitro. This sequence was found in a human donor in good health. This CDR3 reads CASSLGGSYGYTF. The CDR3 DNA follows: TGTGCCAGCAGCTTAGGGGGGAGCTATGGCTACACCTTC.